This T cell receptor (beta chain) was recovered during a study of blood T cell repertoires in COVID-19. About the study: COVID-19 samples, acute and convalescent, were from the United States, Italy and Spain. PBMCs, B-cell-depleted T cells, or T cells were the source of the cDNA or gDNA that made up the material.

This CDR3 is built from 13 residues. The germline CDR1 and CDR2 sequences are KGHSH and LQKENI. V was cut by 2 bases and J by 2 bases, with 6 bases left in between. Here immunoSEQ multiplex PCR was the method, and the copy in TCRdb shows in-frame clones only, minus some. The sample contains over 150,000 clones, approximately 82% of which appear only once. This receptor was obtained from a human donor with acute or convalescent COVID-19. The donor label of this sample is uncertain. The sequencing sample was made of peripheral blood. The V and J genes are TRBV18 and TRBJ1-2; the D is unclear. The CDR3 bases are TGTGCCAGCTCACCAGCCGGGAACTATGGCTACACCTTC. The encoded protein is CASSPAGNYGYTF.